The subject of this entry is one TCR beta chain. The target of this receptor is not known. The sample holds no much larger clone one base away, and base qualities are not on file. The record originates from a study of blood T cell repertoires in COVID-19 (dated by TCRdb to 2018 to 2020). Study-wide context: Collaborator samples came from the United States, Italy and Spain and covered acute and convalescent phases of COVID-19. The material from the prospective study consisted of cDNA or gDNA derived from T cells, B-cell-depleted T cells, or PBMCs. Deeply sampled blood TCRbeta repertoires from subjects exposed to, actively infected with, or recovered from COVID-19 were included in the dataset. A freely available public database, intended as a resource for researchers studying the immune response to SARS-CoV-2, is where the repertoires were released. Samples came from the ongoing ImmuneRACE study (first 160 participants) plus 1,254 subjects from 6 global collaborators. The sample metadata nearly always contained a de-identified subject ID, COVID-19 status, age in years and sex. Where available, HLA class I and class II types were obtained from metadata supplied by the sample provider rather than from assay-based typing.

The collaborating institutions used their own protocols to collect whole blood in K2EDTA tubes. For TCRbeta analysis, collaborators shipped samples in one of three forms: frozen whole blood, isolated PBMCs, or DNA extracted from either of those sample types. Overall study results and their limits: The quantity of clinical and demographic metadata differed by source and by participant and was supplied without curation.

Via the germline V gene, CDR1 is SNHLY and CDR2 FYNNEI. From the cysteine through the phenylalanine, the CDR3 covers 14 amino acids. The sequence is cut down to CDR3 DNA, 42 bases in frame from base 1. Unmatched junction bases come to 5, with V trimmed by 4 bases and J by 6 bases. The immunoSEQ Assay, a bias-controlled multiplex PCR, was used to amplify TCRbeta CDR3 regions from genomic DNA. The published analysis was carried out like this. The number of nucleated cells in each sample was estimated from the amplification of reference gene primers within the assay. Sequence reads were collapsed and filtered to measure the absolute abundance of every unique TCRbeta CDR3 rearrangement. Productive Simpson clonality was computed per sample as the square root of Simpson's diversity index over productive rearrangements. TCRdb obtained this table from immuneACCESS and retained in-frame rearrangements with V and J assigned. These tables miss some clones; where compared with another copy, unresolved V genes account for less than half of the shortfall, and the remainder is unexplained. From that table come the V and J calls and clone size; the DNA was used to work out D and trimming. This sample gives about 190,000 clones in total; around 79% of them show up just once. Around 12% of the sample rests with the top ten.

The receptor comes from a woman aged 45-65 years with acute or convalescent COVID-19. The chain uses TRBV2 and TRBJ2-7, with 11 middle bases fitting TRBD2. The sequenced sample consisted of peripheral blood. The CDR3 amino acid sequence is: CASSGRLAGSEQYF. The DNA reads TGTGCCAGCAGTGGCCGACTAGCGGGAAGCGAGCAGTACTTC.